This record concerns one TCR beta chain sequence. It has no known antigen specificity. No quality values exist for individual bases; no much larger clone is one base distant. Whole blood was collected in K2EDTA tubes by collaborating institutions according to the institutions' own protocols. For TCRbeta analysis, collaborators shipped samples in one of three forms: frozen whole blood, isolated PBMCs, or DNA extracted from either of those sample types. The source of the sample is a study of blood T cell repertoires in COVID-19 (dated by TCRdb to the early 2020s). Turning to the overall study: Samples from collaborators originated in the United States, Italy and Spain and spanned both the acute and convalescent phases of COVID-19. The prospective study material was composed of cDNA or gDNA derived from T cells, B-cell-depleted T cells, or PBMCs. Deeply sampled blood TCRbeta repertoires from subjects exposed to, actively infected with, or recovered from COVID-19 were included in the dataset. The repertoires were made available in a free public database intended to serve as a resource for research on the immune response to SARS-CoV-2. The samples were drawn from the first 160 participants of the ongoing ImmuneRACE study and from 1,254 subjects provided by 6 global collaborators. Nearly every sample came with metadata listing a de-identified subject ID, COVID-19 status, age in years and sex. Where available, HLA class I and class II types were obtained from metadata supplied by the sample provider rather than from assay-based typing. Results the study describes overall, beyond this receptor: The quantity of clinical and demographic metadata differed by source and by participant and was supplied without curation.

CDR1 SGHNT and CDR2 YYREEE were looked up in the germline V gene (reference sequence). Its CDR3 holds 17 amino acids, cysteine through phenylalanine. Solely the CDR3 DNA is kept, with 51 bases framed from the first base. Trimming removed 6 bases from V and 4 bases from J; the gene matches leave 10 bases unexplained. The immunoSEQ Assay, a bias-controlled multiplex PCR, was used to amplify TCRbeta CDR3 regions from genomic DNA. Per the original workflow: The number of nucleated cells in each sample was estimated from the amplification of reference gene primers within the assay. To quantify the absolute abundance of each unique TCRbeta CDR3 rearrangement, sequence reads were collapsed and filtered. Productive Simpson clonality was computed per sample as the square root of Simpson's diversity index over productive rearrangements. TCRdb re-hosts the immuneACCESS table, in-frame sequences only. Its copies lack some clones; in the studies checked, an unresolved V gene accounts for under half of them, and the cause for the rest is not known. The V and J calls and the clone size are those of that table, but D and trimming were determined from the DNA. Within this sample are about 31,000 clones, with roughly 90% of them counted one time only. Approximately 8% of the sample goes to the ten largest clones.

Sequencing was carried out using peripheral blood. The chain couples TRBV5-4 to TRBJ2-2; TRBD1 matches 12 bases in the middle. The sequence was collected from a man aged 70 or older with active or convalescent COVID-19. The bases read TGTGCCAGCAACCTTGGGGGACAGGGGGCAGGCACCGGGGAGCTGTTTTTT. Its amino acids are CASNLGGQGAGTGELFF. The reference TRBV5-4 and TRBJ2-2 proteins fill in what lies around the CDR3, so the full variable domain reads ETGVTQSPTHLIKTRGQQVTLRCSSQSGHNTVSWYQQALGQGPQFIFQYYREEENGRGNFPPRFSGLQFPNYSSELNVNALELDDSALYLCASNLGGQGAGTGELFFGEGSRLTVL.